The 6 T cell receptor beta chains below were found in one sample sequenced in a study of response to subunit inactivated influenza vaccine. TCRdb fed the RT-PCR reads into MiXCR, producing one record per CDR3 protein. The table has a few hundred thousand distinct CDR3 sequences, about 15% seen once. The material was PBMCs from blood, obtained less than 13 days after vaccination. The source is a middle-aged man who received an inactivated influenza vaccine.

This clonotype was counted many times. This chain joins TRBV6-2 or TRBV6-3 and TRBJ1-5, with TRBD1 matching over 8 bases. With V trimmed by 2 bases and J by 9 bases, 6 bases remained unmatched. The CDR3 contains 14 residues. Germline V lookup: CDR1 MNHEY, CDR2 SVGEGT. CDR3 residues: CASSYPVTGGPQHF. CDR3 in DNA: TGTGCCAGCAGTTACCCCGTTACAGGGGGGCCCCAGCATTTT.

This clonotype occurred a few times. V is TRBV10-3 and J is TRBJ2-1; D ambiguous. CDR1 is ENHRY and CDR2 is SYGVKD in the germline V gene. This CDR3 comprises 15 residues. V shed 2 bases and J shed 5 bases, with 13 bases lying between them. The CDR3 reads CAISEVAVLDNEQFF. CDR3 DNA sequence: TGTGCCATCAGTGAGGTGGCAGTACTTGACAATGAGCAGTTCTTC.

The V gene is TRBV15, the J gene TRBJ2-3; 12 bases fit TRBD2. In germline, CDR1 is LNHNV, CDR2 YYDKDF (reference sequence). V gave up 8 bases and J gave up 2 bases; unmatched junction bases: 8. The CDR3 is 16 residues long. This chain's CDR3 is CATRLGLAGITDTQYF. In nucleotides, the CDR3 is TGTGCCACCCGCCTCGGACTAGCGGGGATCACAGATACGCAGTATTTT.

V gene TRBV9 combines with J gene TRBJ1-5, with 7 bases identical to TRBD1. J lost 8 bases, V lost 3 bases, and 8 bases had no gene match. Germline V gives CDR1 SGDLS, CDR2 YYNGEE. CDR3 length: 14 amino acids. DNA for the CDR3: TGTGCCAGCAGCGAGACAGGGTCCGGTAAGCCCCAGCATTTT. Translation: CASSETGSGKPQHF.

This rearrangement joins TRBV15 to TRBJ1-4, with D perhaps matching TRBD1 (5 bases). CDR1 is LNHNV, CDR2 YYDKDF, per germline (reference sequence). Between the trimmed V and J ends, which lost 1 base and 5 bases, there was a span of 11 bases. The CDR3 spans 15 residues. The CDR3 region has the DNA TGTGCCACCAGCAGAGGTTCGGGGCGGAATGAAAAACTGTTTTTT. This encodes CATSRGSGRNEKLFF.

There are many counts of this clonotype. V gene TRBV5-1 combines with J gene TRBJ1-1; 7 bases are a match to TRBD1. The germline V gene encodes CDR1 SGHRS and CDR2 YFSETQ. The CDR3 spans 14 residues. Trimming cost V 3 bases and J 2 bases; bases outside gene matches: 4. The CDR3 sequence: CASSYRGGNTEAFF. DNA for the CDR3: TGCGCCAGCAGCTACAGGGGTGGAAACACTGAAGCTTTCTTT.